This TCR beta chain was identified during a study of cytomegalovirus exposure and HLA in healthy donors. Study-level information: There were 75 million to 95 million unique TCRs (from HLA-typed donors) in an early data release. The study, taken as a whole, reports: When the data were analyzed later, several of the most significant clusters appeared to be linked to common viral pathogens. In an earlier analysis, in roughly 580 donors, most V segments appeared productive either ~90% or ~30% of the time. After further analysis at a later stage, 16,951 TCR beta sequences were associated with HLA alleles at 0.05 false discovery rate.

PCR primers comprised 60 Vbeta and 13 Jbeta primers. Method: immunoSEQ multiplex PCR; TCRdb's copy keeps in-frame clones and lacks some. Found here are about 160,000 clones, roughly 90% of them singletons; the top ten hold about 2%. Comment on this clone: The target antigen is unknown.

CDR1 and CDR2 from the germline V gene are MNHEY and SVGAGI. The CDR3 has 15 amino acids. V trimming: 6 bases; J trimming: 1 base; junction bases outside the gene matches: 7. The sample consisted of PBMCs. The clonotype originates from a woman between 18 and 29 years old in good health and CMV-seronegative. The V gene is TRBV6-5, the J gene TRBJ2-7, with TRBD2 matching 9 bases. CDR3: CASRVSGSPSYEQYF. The CDR3 coding sequence is TGTGCCAGCAGAGTTAGCGGGAGTCCGTCCTACGAGCAGTACTTC.